The 12 T cell receptor beta chains given below trace back to one sample, sequenced in a study of post-analysis software for immune sequencing data. Unique molecular identifiers were built into the TCR beta cDNA libraries. One entry per CDR3 protein results from TCRdb running MiXCR on the PCR reads. The table includes 150,000 to 200,000 distinct CDR3 sequences, around 36% detected once. Specimen: blood, collected after autologous hematopoietic stem cell transplantation. The receptors derive from a girl between 10 and 17 years old with multiple sclerosis.

This chain links TRBV2 with TRBJ2-3, with TRBD1 matching over 9 bases. This CDR3 has 15 amino acids. V lost 7 bases and J lost 6; bases outside the gene matches: 11. Per germline, CDR1 SNHLY and CDR2 FYNNEI. DNA for the CDR3: TGTGCCAGCATCCCTTCGGACAGGGGCTACGATACGCAGTATTTT. Its protein is CASIPSDRGYDTQYF.

This clonotype appeared a few times. The rearrangement joins TRBV20-1 to TRBJ2-1; D remains unclear. This CDR3 spans 16 amino acids. CDR1 DFQATT and CDR2 SNEGSKA come from the germline V gene (reference sequence). The V and J ends lost 6 bases and 7 bases respectively, with 25 bases between them. The DNA for the CDR3 is TGCAGTGCCCAGAGCCCAGGCGGTTCTCTATTGAATGAGCAGTTCTTC. Amino acid sequence: CSAQSPGGSLLNEQFF.

The DNA of the CDR3 is TGCAGTGCGCCGTTCGACAGGGCCAACTATGGCTACACCTTC. This codes for CSAPFDRANYGYTF. V is TRBV20-1 and J is TRBJ1-2; 7 nucleotides line up with TRBD1. CDR1 DFQATT and CDR2 SNEGSKA come from the germline V gene (reference sequence). There are 14 residues in the CDR3. V shed 6 bases and J 2 bases; nucleotides not matched to a gene: 9.

The V and J genes are TRBV20-1 and TRBJ2-1, with 9 bases fitting TRBD2. Germline CDR1 DFQATT, CDR2 SNEGSKA (reference sequence). V was pared by 1 base and J by 3 bases, with 4 bases of the junction left unmatched. The CDR3 is 15 amino acids. CDR3 sequence (DNA): TGCAGTGCTAGAGGACTAGCGGAGTTCTACAATGAGCAGTTCTTC. It translates to CSARGLAEFYNEQFF.

This clonotype was found a few times. The J gene is TRBJ2-3, the V gene TRBV5-5; D is perhaps TRBD2 (5 bases). V lost 1 base and J 0 bases, leaving 9 bases between the germline ends. Per germline, CDR1 SGHKS and CDR2 YYEKEE (reference sequence). This CDR3 is built from 15 residues. CDR3 sequence reads: CASSLLADSTDTQYF. The CDR3 bases are TGTGCCAGCAGCTTGCTAGCCGACAGCACAGATACGCAGTATTTT.

This clonotype was seen only a few times. V is TRBV10-3 and J is TRBJ1-6; the D gene is possibly TRBD1 (5 bases). The V gene's germline CDR1 is ENHRY and CDR2 SYGVKD. V was clipped by 6 bases and J by 0 bases, with 12 bases between them. The CDR3 extends over 16 amino acids. Written as DNA, the CDR3 is TGTGCCATCAGGGAAGCAGGGAGCTCCTATAATTCACCCCTCCACTTT. Protein: CAIREAGSSYNSPLHF.

The J gene is TRBJ2-6, the V gene TRBV6-2 or TRBV6-3, with 7 bases that match TRBD1. The CDR3 runs 19 residues. The junction had 13 bases not matched to a gene; V was cut back by 5 bases and J by 0 bases. CDR1 and CDR2 (germline): MNHEY, SVGEGT. The CDR3: CASSQTPLTGYSGANVLTF. DNA for the CDR3: TGTGCCAGCAGTCAGACCCCGTTGACAGGGTACTCTGGGGCCAACGTCCTGACTTTC.

V gene TRBV21-1 combines with J gene TRBJ2-7; the D call in the table, TRBD1, was not verified against the DNA. TRBV21-1 constitutes a pseudogene. This CDR3 has 14 amino acids. The CDR3 reads CASSRWQGNYEQYF. The CDR3 nucleotides are TGTGCCAGCAGCCGGTGGCAGGGGAATTACGAGCAGTACTTC.

This clonotype was seen only a few times. The chain joins TRBV28 to TRBJ2-2; 9 bases are shared with TRBD2. Germline assignment: CDR1 MDHEN and CDR2 SYDVKM. The CDR3 is made up of 16 amino acids. The V and J ends lost 0 bases and 1 base, in that order; junction bases with no gene match: 0. CDR3 in DNA: TGTGCCAGCAGTTTATGGACTAGCGGGAACACCGGGGAGCTGTTTTTT. Protein: CASSLWTSGNTGELFF.

The chain is built from TRBV6-5 and TRBJ1-2; TRBD1 is a possible D gene (6 bases). The germline gives CDR1 MNHEY, CDR2 SVGAGI. V lost 5 bases and J lost 3, with 16 bases in between. The CDR3 has 15 residues. The CDR3 spells CASSQTPGGHYGYTF. As DNA, the CDR3 is TGTGCCAGCAGTCAGACACCGGGGGGGCACTATGGCTACACCTTC.

This chain joins TRBV4-1 and TRBJ2-4; possible D gene TRBD2, 6 bases. The tail of the sequence fits TRBJ2-7 better, so the J call may be wrong. Germline V gene data show CDR1 as MGHRA and CDR2 as YSYEKL. The CDR3 spans 17 residues. The CDR3 DNA reads as TGCGCCAGCAGCCGAAGTCGGGGGTCTGAATCTCGCTACGAGCAGTACTTC. It encodes CASSRSRGSESRYEQYF.

This clonotype turned up a few times. This rearrangement joins TRBV20-1 to TRBJ1-2; D gene uncertain. V was pared by 6 bases and J by 0 bases, with 14 bases between. The CDR3 spans 14 residues. Germline V gene sequence: CDR1 DFQATT, CDR2 SNEGSKA (reference sequence). CDR3 in DNA: TGCAGTGCCCTAAACAGACGTACTAACTATGGCTACACCTTC. It translates to CSALNRRTNYGYTF.